Shown below are 30 T cell receptor beta chains from a single sample sequenced in a study of cytomegalovirus exposure and HLA in healthy donors. The assay was immunoSEQ multiplex PCR, and TCRdb's table has in-frame clones only and misses some. The table lists about 260,000 clones, less than 95% of them singletons. The sample consisted of PBMCs. These receptor sequences come from a woman aged 25 to 45 in good health and CMV-seronegative.

This chain joins TRBV4-2 and TRBJ2-1, with 15 bases aligning to TRBD2. The V gene end was trimmed by 6 bases and the J gene end by 13 bases; junction bases not matched to a gene: 10. CDR1 LGHNA and CDR2 YNFKEQ come from the germline V gene. The CDR3 has 15 residues. CDR3 sequence (DNA): TGTGCCAGCAGTCGGGGCGGGACTAGCGGGAGGAGACAGTTCTTC. It yields the protein CASSRGGTSGRRQFF.

V and J are TRBV19 and TRBJ2-2, with 9 bases aligning to TRBD1. The CDR3 runs to 15 residues. Trimming cost V 3 bases and J 9 bases; bases outside gene matches: 8. CDR1 LNHDA and CDR2 SQIVND come from the germline V gene (reference sequence). The CDR3 loop is CASSIRTGVGRELFF. The CDR3 DNA reads TGTGCCAGTAGTATTAGGACAGGGGTAGGCCGGGAGCTGTTTTTT.

This chain connects TRBV14 to TRBJ2-2, with 11 bases lining up with TRBD2. Germline-derived CDR1 and CDR2 are SGHDN and FVKESK. V trimming: 4 bases; J trimming: 7 bases; junction bases outside the gene matches: 8. CDR3 size: 16 residues. This CDR3 reads CASSPRLAGIFGELFF. The CDR3 DNA reads TGTGCCAGCAGCCCCCGACTAGCGGGAATTTTCGGGGAGCTGTTTTTT.

This clone occurred once. The chain couples TRBV28 to TRBJ2-1; D remains ambiguous. The germline V and J ends were trimmed by 3 bases and 8 bases, with 8 bases remaining between them. CDR3 size: 12 residues. Per the germline V gene, CDR1 is MDHEN and CDR2 is SYDVKM. The CDR3 DNA reads as TGTGCCAGCAGTTTCATAGTGGATGAGCAGTTCTTC. Translated, it gives CASSFIVDEQFF. Supplemented by reference TRBV28 and TRBJ2-1, the full variable domain reads DVKVTQSSRYLVKRTGEKVFLECVQDMDHENMFWYRQDPGLGLRLIYFSYDVKMKEKGDIPEGYSVSREKKERFSLILESASTNQTSMYLCASSFIVDEQFFGPGTRLTVL.

The V and J genes are TRBV4-1 and TRBJ1-4; D not resolved. Per the germline V gene, CDR1 is MGHRA and CDR2 is YSYEKL. The V end lost 1 base, the J end lost 5 bases, and 8 bases lay between the germline ends. This CDR3 has 14 residues. This chain's CDR3 is CASSQAGANEKLFF. CDR3 bases: TGCGCCAGCAGCCAAGCAGGAGCAAATGAAAAACTGTTTTTT.

V and J are TRBV6-5 and TRBJ1-1; D is perhaps TRBD1 (5 bases). Germline CDR1 is MNHEY and CDR2 is SVGAGI. V was clipped by 6 bases and J by 6 bases, with 17 bases between them. The CDR3 contains 14 residues. The chain's CDR3 is CASRTRGGSAEAFF. CDR3 DNA: TGTGCCAGCAGAACCCGGGGGGGGTCGGCTGAAGCTTTCTTT.

The chain employs TRBV5-8 and TRBJ2-7; unclear D gene. The germline CDR1 and CDR2 sequences are SGHTS and YDEGEE. The CDR3 has 12 residues. Trimming left V 1 base short and J 3 bases short, with 5 bases between. The CDR3 is CASSLLLYEQYF. The CDR3 bases are TGTGCCAGCAGCTTGCTCCTCTACGAGCAGTACTTC.

The rearrangement joins TRBV5-1 to TRBJ2-3; 14 bases match TRBD2. Germline V gives CDR1 SGHRS, CDR2 YFSETQ. Trimming at V came to 3 bases and at J to 5 bases, leaving 5 bases not matched to a gene. The CDR3 extends over 16 amino acids. In DNA, the CDR3 is TGCGCCAGCAGCTCGACCGGGACTAGCGGGAGAGATACGCAGTATTTT. Translated: CASSSTGTSGRDTQYF.

The chain employs TRBV25-1 and TRBJ2-1; no firm D call. Trimming took 6 bases from V and 3 from J, leaving 18 bases between them. The length of the CDR3 is 16 residues. Germline CDR1 is MGHDK and CDR2 is SYGVNS. DNA for the CDR3: TGTGCCAGCAGCGGACCTCACAAAGCACACTACAATGAGCAGTTCTTC. This encodes CASSGPHKAHYNEQFF.

V gene TRBV7-6 combines with J gene TRBJ2-3, with 9 positions matching TRBD2. Germline V gene sequence: CDR1 SGHVS, CDR2 FNYEAQ. The CDR3 has 17 residues. V lost 5 bases, J lost 0 bases, and 9 bases stayed unmatched. DNA of the CDR3: TGTGCCAGCAGCCCTGCCTCGACTAGCGGTAGCACAGATACGCAGTATTTT. Translating it yields CASSPASTSGSTDTQYF.

The V and J genes are TRBV2 and TRBJ1-2, with TRBD1 identical over 7 bases. V was pared by 8 bases and J by 4 bases, with 7 bases of the junction left unmatched. The CDR3 length is 13 residues. The germline V gene has CDR1 SNHLY and CDR2 FYNNEI. The CDR3 reads CASAGTVTYGYTF. In DNA, the CDR3 is TGTGCCAGCGCTGGGACAGTCACCTATGGCTACACCTTC.

The J gene is TRBJ1-3, the V gene TRBV5-5, with D unresolved. V gave up 2 bases and J gave up 2 bases, with 20 bases separating them. The CDR3 length is 18 residues. From germline, CDR1 is SGHKS and CDR2 YYEKEE (reference sequence). The CDR3 nucleotides are TGTGCCAGCAGCTTCGGGCCCCGGCACGGTTCAGCTGGAAACACCATATATTTT. Its translation: CASSFGPRHGSAGNTIYF.

This clone has a single count. The chain couples TRBV28 to TRBJ2-5, with D perhaps matching TRBD1 (6 bases). In germline, CDR1 is MDHEN, CDR2 SYDVKM. CDR3 size: 15 residues. Trimming took off 7 bases at V and 7 bases at J, with 22 bases between the two ends. CDR3 loop: CASTQSGTRSGTQYF. As DNA, the CDR3 is TGTGCCAGCACCCAATCCGGGACACGCTCAGGGACCCAGTACTTC.

The chain combines TRBV7-2 with TRBJ2-2, with D hard to call. V was pared by 5 bases and J by 7 bases, with 2 bases between. The CDR3 consists of 10 residues. Germline V gene lookup returns CDR1 SGHTA and CDR2 FQGNSA. The CDR3 protein is CASSVGELFF. The CDR3 DNA reads as TGTGCCAGCAGCGTCGGGGAGCTGTTTTTT.

CDR3 sequence: CASSLVGRGNTEAFF. Written as DNA, the CDR3 is TGTGCCAGCAGCTTAGTCGGGAGGGGGAACACTGAAGCTTTCTTT. J is TRBJ1-1 and V is TRBV11-2; TRBD1 might be the D (5 bases). V was clipped by 1 base and J by 1 base, with 10 bases between them. The CDR3 length is 15 residues. Per germline, CDR1 SGHAT and CDR2 FQNNGV.

The CDR3 loop is CASSLSAGYQPQHF. The CDR3 region has the DNA TGTGCCAGCAGTTTATCGGCAGGGTATCAGCCCCAGCATTTT. V usage is TRBV27 and J usage is TRBJ1-5; weak D call: TRBD1 (5 bases). Germline-derived CDR1 and CDR2 are MNHEY and SMNVEV (reference sequence). The CDR3 runs to 14 residues. V was pared by 0 bases and J by 5 bases, with 8 bases between.

The V call is TRBV11-2, the J call TRBJ2-2, with 8 bases aligning to TRBD1. The CDR3 length is 16 residues. After removal of 8 bases from V and 9 bases from J, the junction contained 17 bases not matched to a gene. Germline V gene sequence: CDR1 SGHAT, CDR2 FQNNGV. DNA for the CDR3: TGTGCCAGCTATCTACGTATCGACAGGGGTGTGTGGGAGCTGTTTTTT. The encoded protein is CASYLRIDRGVWELFF.

The chain links TRBV4-2 to TRBJ1-5; D perhaps matches TRBD1 (5 bases). The V end lost 0 bases, the J end lost 3 bases, and 12 bases lay between the germline ends. Per the germline V gene, CDR1 is LGHNA and CDR2 is YNFKEQ. The CDR3 consists of 16 residues. DNA of the CDR3: TGTGCCAGCAGCCAAGATCCGGGGGATGACAATCAGCCCCAGCATTTT. This encodes CASSQDPGDDNQPQHF.

The V call is TRBV10-3, the J call TRBJ2-7, with 10 bases that match TRBD1. Germline trimming cut 0 bases from V and 4 bases from J; bases unmatched to any gene: 6. Germline CDR1 reads ENHRY; CDR2 reads SYGVKD. This CDR3 comprises 16 residues. This CDR3 is CAISESDRGFTYEQYF. CDR3 coding DNA: TGTGCCATCAGTGAGTCGGACAGGGGGTTTACTTACGAGCAGTACTTC.

CDR3 residues: CASSYAGAQETQYF. The CDR3 region has the DNA TGTGCCAGCAGTTACGCGGGGGCCCAAGAGACCCAGTACTTC. The chain recombines TRBV6-5 with TRBJ2-5; maybe TRBD2 (7 bases). The length of the CDR3 is 14 residues. Looked up from germline, CDR1 is MNHEY and CDR2 is SVGAGI. V was trimmed by 2 bases and J by 1 base, leaving 8 bases between them.

This clone is a singleton in its sample. The V and J genes are TRBV2 and TRBJ2-7; 8 nucleotides agree with TRBD2. The trim removed 4 bases at V and 4 bases at J, leaving 9 bases unmatched. The CDR3 is made up of 15 amino acids. The germline V gene has CDR1 SNHLY and CDR2 FYNNEI. The CDR3 here is CASSVVLAGAYEQYF. In nucleotides, the CDR3 is TGTGCCAGCAGTGTTGTGCTAGCGGGTGCATACGAGCAGTACTTC.

The rearrangement links TRBV10-3 to TRBJ1-5, with 7 bases lining up with TRBD1. The germline gives CDR1 ENHRY, CDR2 SYGVKD. The CDR3 totals 13 residues. V lost 10 bases, J lost 3 bases, and 6 bases stayed unmatched. The CDR3 protein is CATSGTVNQPQHF. The CDR3 nucleotides are TGTGCCACCTCTGGGACAGTCAATCAGCCCCAGCATTTT.

V and J are TRBV5-1 and TRBJ2-7; D is unclear. Germline loops: CDR1 SGHRS, CDR2 YFSETQ. The CDR3 totals 14 residues. Trimming removed 2 bases at V and 0 bases at J, with 9 bases between. For the CDR3, the DNA is TGCGCCAGCAGCTTCTCGAGGAGCTCCTACGAGCAGTACTTC. Translating gives CASSFSRSSYEQYF.

With respect to this clone: Other DNA sequences in this specimen translate into the identical CDR3. V gene TRBV18 combines with J gene TRBJ1-1; D call uncertain. Germline values: CDR1 KGHSH, CDR2 LQKENI. The CDR3 has 13 amino acids. The V gene lost 2 bases and the J gene lost 2 bases, with 6 bases spanning the gap. The CDR3 sequence: CASSPGQNTEAFF. Here the CDR3 DNA reads TGTGCCAGCTCACCAGGGCAAAACACTGAAGCTTTCTTT.

The chain joins TRBV25-1 to TRBJ2-7, with D perhaps matching TRBD1 (6 bases). CDR1 MGHDK and CDR2 SYGVNS come from the germline V gene. This CDR3 comprises 15 residues. Trimming took off 1 base at V and 2 bases at J, with 12 bases between the two ends. The CDR3 bases are TGTGCCAGCAGTGAATCTGGCAGGGGCACCTACGAGCAGTACTTC. It specifies CASSESGRGTYEQYF.

This clone was observed a single time. This chain joins TRBV6-5 and TRBJ2-5; 7 bases are shared with TRBD2. Losses at the gene ends were 6 bases for V and 9 bases for J; bases not matched to a gene: 16. Germline loops: CDR1 MNHEY, CDR2 SVGAGI. The CDR3 is 15 residues long. CDR3 protein: CASRSTSYQRGAQYF. The CDR3 bases are TGTGCCAGCAGATCGACCTCCTATCAACGGGGGGCCCAGTACTTC.

V and J are TRBV6-6 and TRBJ1-1; unclear D gene. This CDR3 region has 16 residues. Per germline, CDR1 MNHNY and CDR2 SVGAGI (reference sequence). V gave up 7 bases and J gave up 6 bases, with 24 bases separating them. CDR3 sequence reads: CASTRPKAADMAEAFF. The CDR3 bases are TGTGCCAGCACCAGGCCCAAGGCAGCCGATATGGCTGAAGCTTTCTTT.

V and J are TRBV28 and TRBJ1-5; possible D gene TRBD1, 5 bases. The CDR3 spans 12 residues. V was trimmed by 5 bases and J by 5 bases, leaving 7 bases between them. Germline V gene data show CDR1 as MDHEN and CDR2 as SYDVKM. The CDR3, as DNA: TGTGCCAGCAGTACAGGTGATCAGCCCCAGCATTTT. Amino acid sequence: CASSTGDQPQHF.

The V gene is TRBV7-2, the J gene TRBJ2-1; TRBD2 aligns across 11 bases. With 2 bases clipped from V and 7 bases from J, the junction kept 4 bases outside the gene matches. Germline CDR1 reads SGHTA; CDR2 reads FQGNSA. The CDR3 totals 15 residues. The CDR3 loop reads CASSLLTSGTNEQFF. In nucleotides, the CDR3 is TGTGCCAGCAGCTTATTGACTAGCGGGACGAATGAGCAGTTCTTC.

This clone was seen only once. This chain links TRBV28 with TRBJ2-1; D gene unclear. This CDR3 contains 18 residues. CDR1 is MDHEN, CDR2 SYDVKM, per germline. Trimming cost V 7 bases and J 0 bases, with 22 bases left between them. The CDR3 region is CASNPTTSAEYSYNEQFF. CDR3 in DNA: TGTGCCAGCAACCCCACCACATCGGCGGAGTACTCCTACAATGAGCAGTTCTTC.